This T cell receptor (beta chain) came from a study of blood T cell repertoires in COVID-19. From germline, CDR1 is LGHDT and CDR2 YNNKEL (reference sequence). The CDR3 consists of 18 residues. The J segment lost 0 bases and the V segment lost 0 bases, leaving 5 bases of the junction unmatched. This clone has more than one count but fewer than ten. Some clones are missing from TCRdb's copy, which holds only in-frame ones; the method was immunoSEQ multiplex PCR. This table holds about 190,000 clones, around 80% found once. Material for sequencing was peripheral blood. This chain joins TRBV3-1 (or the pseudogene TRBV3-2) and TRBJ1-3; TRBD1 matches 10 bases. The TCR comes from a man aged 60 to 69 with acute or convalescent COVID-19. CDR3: CASSQDSTGGISGNTIYF. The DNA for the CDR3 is TGTGCCAGCAGCCAAGATTCGACAGGGGGCATCTCTGGAAACACCATATATTTT.